These T cell receptor beta chains were read from a single sample in a study of T-cell memory formation after mild COVID-19. TCRdb processed the 5' RACE reads anew with MiXCR; each CDR3 protein has one entry. The sample carries more than 300,000 distinct CDR3 sequences, around a fifth recorded once. The material sequenced was PBMCs or a T cell subset sorted from them (not recorded which). All receptors derive from a man aged 18 to 30 who had mild COVID-19 (a few samples of this study predate the infection). Cell type and time point are not known. The conserved cysteine and the conserved F or W are not part of the CDR3 here. Fields, in order: D gene, J gene, V gene, CDR3 protein. The D gene is left open where the match is weak.

d_call: -
j_call: TRBJ2-5
v_call: TRBV21-1
cdr3_aa: AHRRSTQY

d_call: TRBD2
j_call: TRBJ2-3
v_call: TRBV28
cdr3_aa: ASSLGAGGGADTQY

d_call: -
j_call: TRBJ2-7
v_call: TRBV2
cdr3_aa: ASSVRGPYEQY

d_call: -
j_call: TRBJ2-3
v_call: TRBV7-8
cdr3_aa: ASSPTEIDTDTQY

d_call: TRBD1
j_call: TRBJ2-3
v_call: TRBV7-2
cdr3_aa: ASSPTGGTDTQY

d_call: -
j_call: TRBJ1-1
v_call: TRBV10-2
cdr3_aa: ASRGEVGGTEAF

d_call: -
j_call: TRBJ1-5
v_call: TRBV4-3
cdr3_aa: ASSQDAQGGDQPQH

d_call: -
j_call: TRBJ2-5
v_call: TRBV3-1
cdr3_aa: ASSQVVIAVSQETQY

d_call: TRBD2
j_call: TRBJ2-5
v_call: TRBV6-5
cdr3_aa: ASRALAGGETQY

d_call: TRBD1
j_call: TRBJ1-4
v_call: TRBV4-3
cdr3_aa: ASSQDGQGKANEKLF

d_call: -
j_call: TRBJ1-1
v_call: TRBV5-1
cdr3_aa: ASSMNTEAF

d_call: -
j_call: TRBJ2-1
v_call: TRBV5-1
cdr3_aa: ASSSPRGGKGNEQF

d_call: TRBD1
j_call: TRBJ1-6
v_call: TRBV24-1
cdr3_aa: ATSDSGTGGSPLH

d_call: -
j_call: TRBJ2-5
v_call: TRBV5-1
cdr3_aa: ASSLDPGEWETQY

d_call: -
j_call: TRBJ1-5
v_call: TRBV7-2
cdr3_aa: ASRRIRNQPQH

d_call: -
j_call: TRBJ2-5
v_call: TRBV7-9
cdr3_aa: ASRKTGPQETQY

d_call: TRBD2
j_call: TRBJ2-1
v_call: TRBV9
cdr3_aa: ASNLAGGPGNEQF

d_call: TRBD2
j_call: TRBJ2-5
v_call: TRBV20-1
cdr3_aa: SAKTSGGSLETQY

d_call: -
j_call: TRBJ2-2
v_call: TRBV11-2
cdr3_aa: ASSLENGELF

d_call: -
j_call: TRBJ2-2
v_call: TRBV12-3/TRBV12-4
cdr3_aa: ASSLRGAGGELF

d_call: TRBD1
j_call: TRBJ2-2
v_call: TRBV10-3
cdr3_aa: AIKVDRDLTGELF

d_call: -
j_call: TRBJ1-1
v_call: TRBV18
cdr3_aa: ASSGGMNTEAF

d_call: -
j_call: TRBJ1-4
v_call: TRBV7-2
cdr3_aa: ASSPSAVGKLF

d_call: TRBD2
j_call: TRBJ2-1
v_call: TRBV7-6
cdr3_aa: ASSRSGGGEQF

d_call: TRBD2
j_call: TRBJ2-2
v_call: TRBV7-3
cdr3_aa: ASSSRTSGEEANTGELF

d_call: -
j_call: TRBJ2-7
v_call: TRBV4-2
cdr3_aa: ASSQGSGDFSYEQY

d_call: -
j_call: TRBJ1-2
v_call: TRBV7-2
cdr3_aa: ASSLEGIHGYT

d_call: -
j_call: TRBJ1-5
v_call: TRBV6-5
cdr3_aa: ASRAQDNQPQH

d_call: -
j_call: TRBJ1-1
v_call: TRBV12-3/TRBV12-4
cdr3_aa: ASSRTSMNTEAF

d_call: -
j_call: TRBJ1-1
v_call: TRBV6-2/TRBV6-3
cdr3_aa: ASSHPATEEAF

d_call: -
j_call: TRBJ2-7
v_call: TRBV6-5
cdr3_aa: ASSYPQGEQY

d_call: TRBD1
j_call: TRBJ1-2
v_call: TRBV7-9
cdr3_aa: ASSSTGTGRNYGYT

d_call: -
j_call: TRBJ2-1
v_call: TRBV7-9
cdr3_aa: ASSQGPSTYNEQF

d_call: -
j_call: TRBJ2-1
v_call: TRBV2
cdr3_aa: ASNTSPRYVQF

d_call: TRBD2
j_call: TRBJ2-1
v_call: TRBV7-9
cdr3_aa: ASSLPAGGHNEQF